This T cell receptor beta chain is drawn from a study of T cell responses to AZD1222 COVID-19 vaccine. CDR1 is LNHDA and CDR2 is SQIVND in the germline V gene (reference sequence). With 1 base removed from V and 6 bases from J, the gap between germline ends came to 17 bases. This CDR3 is built from 16 residues. TCRdb's table, derived via immunoSEQ multiplex PCR, lists solely in-frame clones and lacks some. The table includes some 130,000 clones, about 80% detected once. This TCR was recovered from an adult in good health. V usage is TRBV19 and J usage is TRBJ2-3; D possibly matches TRBD1 or TRBD2 (6 bases each). Sequences were derived from peripheral blood, sampled on day 0 of AZD1222 vaccination. The CDR3 DNA reads TGTGCCAGTAGTATAGGAGAGGGAAGGGGGAGGGATACGCAGTATTTT. It translates to CASSIGEGRGRDTQYF.